A selection of T cell receptor beta chains follows, all from one sample in a study of T cells in localized non-small cell lung cancer. Method: immunoSEQ multiplex PCR; TCRdb's copy keeps in-frame clones and lacks some. Seen here are roughly 1,100 clones, roughly 22% observed once, and the top ten hold around 17%. Sample: normal lung tissue next to the tumor, taken before any cancer treatment. Receptors were obtained from a female donor older than 55 with stage I squamous cell lung carcinoma. Each CDR3 is given with its conserved first and last residue. The D gene is left open where the match is weak. Some rows have no size entry. The others give once, few or many, or a class for an expanded clone.

v_call	j_call	clone_size	d_call	cdr3_nt	cdr3_aa
TRBV11-3	TRBJ2-7	-	-	TGTGCCAGCAGCTTGGTCCAGGCTCACTACGAGCAGTACTTC	CASSLVQAHYEQYF
TRBV11-3	TRBJ2-1	-	-	TGTGCCAGCAGCTTAGTTGAGGCAGGGCCGACCTACAATGAGCAGTTCTTC	CASSLVEAGPTYNEQFF
TRBV27	TRBJ1-2	-	-	TGTGCCAGCAGTTTATCATGGGGCAGGGAGTATGGCTACACCTTC	CASSLSWGREYGYTF
TRBV11-3	TRBJ2-3	-	TRBD1	TGTGCCAGCAGCAAACGACAGGGACGTGGATTCACAGATACGCAGTATTTT	CASSKRQGRGFTDTQYF
TRBV9	TRBJ2-7	few	TRBD2	TGTGCCAGCAGCGTCCAGGGCGGGAGTGCTACCGAGCAGTACTTC	CASSVQGGSATEQYF
TRBV10-2	TRBJ2-2	-	-	TGCGCCAGCAGTGGTGGCAGTTCGAACACCGGGGAGCTGTTTTTT	CASSGGSSNTGELFF
TRBV5-1	TRBJ2-3	-	-	TGCGCCAGCAGCTTGGCTCCAGGGAGCACAGATACGCAGTATTTT	CASSLAPGSTDTQYF
TRBV6-7	TRBJ1-1	few	-	TGTGCCAGCAGCCTGGGCACTGAAGCTTTCTTT	CASSLGTEAFF
TRBV7-1	TRBJ2-1	medium-sized	-	TGTGCCAGCAGCTTAACCGGGTTTAATGAGCAGTTCTTC	CASSLTGFNEQFF
TRBV4-1	TRBJ1-2	few	TRBD1	TGCGCCAGCAGCCAGAGGACAGGGACCTATGGCTACACCTTC	CASSQRTGTYGYTF
TRBV6-8	TRBJ2-7	few	-	TGTGCCAGCAGTCCCCCCGGATTGCCCCCCTACGAGCAGTACTTC	CASSPPGLPPYEQYF
TRBV28	TRBJ1-1	few	-	TGTGCCAGCAGCATGTGGGGGTACACTGAAGCTTTCTTT	CASSMWGYTEAFF
TRBV9	TRBJ2-7	few	TRBD1	TGTGCCAGCAGCCAAGGACAGGGAACCCACGAGCAGTACTTC	CASSQGQGTHEQYF
TRBV30	TRBJ2-6	few	-	TGTGCCTGGAGTGTTGGCCTACGGATCCTTCAAAGGAGGGCTGGGGCCAACGTCCTGACTTTC	CAWSVGLRILQRRAGANVLTF
TRBV30	TRBJ1-1	few	-	TGTGCCTGGAGCCTAGGACCTGAAGCTTTCTTT	CAWSLGPEAFF
TRBV28	TRBJ2-7	-	TRBD2	TGTGCCAGCAGTTTCTCCTCTAGCGGGGTAACCTACGAGCAGTACTTC	CASSFSSSGVTYEQYF
TRBV11-3	TRBJ2-1	large	TRBD2	TGTGCCAGCAGCTTAAAAAGGGACGGGAGGCAGGCCTACAATGAGCAGTTCTTC	CASSLKRDGRQAYNEQFF
TRBV29-1	TRBJ2-7	few	TRBD1	TGCAGCGTTGACAGGGGGCGAGGCGAGCAGTACTTC	CSVDRGRGEQYF
TRBV4-1	TRBJ1-2	few	TRBD1	TGCGCCAGCAGCCAGGCTTGGGACAGGCTAACGTATGGCTACACCTTC	CASSQAWDRLTYGYTF
TRBV28	TRBJ2-1	-	-	TGTGCCCTCGCCAGGGACGGTGGGTTCAATGAGCAGTTCTTC	CALARDGGFNEQFF
TRBV6-8	TRBJ1-4	few	-	TGTGCCAGCAGTTACTCATTTCTAGGGGCGCCTAATGAAAAACTGTTTTTT	CASSYSFLGAPNEKLFF
TRBV14	TRBJ1-2	-	-	TGTGCCAGCAGCCCAAGTGTACGTCAATTGAACTATGGCTACACCTTC	CASSPSVRQLNYGYTF
TRBV6-8	TRBJ1-2	few	-	TGTGCCAGCAGTCCTCAGGGGAAAGGAGGCTACACCTTC	CASSPQGKGGYTF
TRBV28	TRBJ1-1	few	TRBD1	TGTGCCAGCAGTTCCTACAGTACCCGGACAGGGCTCCCTGAAGCTTTCTTT	CASSSYSTRTGLPEAFF
TRBV11-3	TRBJ2-7	few	TRBD2	TGTGCCAGCAGCCTTAGCGGGCGCAGGGACGAGCAGTACTTC	CASSLSGRRDEQYF
TRBV19	TRBJ1-2	-	-	TGTGCCAGTAGTCCAGGGACGGCAACTAACTATGGCTACACCTTC	CASSPGTATNYGYTF
TRBV11-3	TRBJ2-5	medium-sized	TRBD1	TGTGCCAGCAGCTTGGCCCCTGCAGGGGGCAGGGAAACCCAGTACTTC	CASSLAPAGGRETQYF
TRBV29-1	TRBJ2-3	-	-	TGCAGCGTTGATGTGGGACGCGATACGCAGTATTTT	CSVDVGRDTQYF
TRBV7-5	TRBJ1-2	medium-sized	-	TGTGCCAGCAGCTCCCGGACAGGGTGGTTCTATGGCTACACCTTC	CASSSRTGWFYGYTF
TRBV19	TRBJ1-1	-	TRBD1	TGTGCCAGTAGTATCCGGACAGGGACTGAAGCTTTCTTT	CASSIRTGTEAFF
TRBV11-3	TRBJ1-4	-	-	TGTGCCAGCAGCTTAGGTAGAACACTAACTAATGAAAAACTGTTTTTT	CASSLGRTLTNEKLFF
TRBV30	TRBJ2-1	few	-	TGTGCCTGGAGAGGGTACAATGAGCAGTTCTTC	CAWRGYNEQFF
TRBV12-2	TRBJ1-1	-	-	TGTGCAAGTCGCTTAGAGGTGACAGGGGGCCGGACTGAAGCTTTCTTT	CASRLEVTGGRTEAFF
TRBV9	TRBJ2-5	-	TRBD1	TGTGCCAGCAGCGTAGGACAGGGGGCGGGCCCAGAGACCCAGTACTTC	CASSVGQGAGPETQYF
TRBV11-3	TRBJ1-4	-	-	TGTGCCAGCAGCCCACGGCCCCCCTCGCAGTTAAATGAAAAACTGTTTTTT	CASSPRPPSQLNEKLFF
TRBV28	TRBJ1-1	-	TRBD1	TGTGCCAGCAGTTCTCCTCGGACAGGCCGAGGGAACACTGAAGCTTTCTTT	CASSSPRTGRGNTEAFF
TRBV6-8	TRBJ1-2	medium-sized	-	TGTGCCAGCAGTATAGGAGGTGGAGGCGGGGATGGCTACACCTTC	CASSIGGGGGDGYTF
TRBV9	TRBJ2-7	few	TRBD1	TGTGCCAGCAGCCAGAGAGGGGGCGACGAGCAGTACTTC	CASSQRGGDEQYF
TRBV29-1	TRBJ1-1	few	-	TGCAGCGCTGAGTCTCAGGTCGGCACTGAAGCTTTCTTT	CSAESQVGTEAFF
TRBV19	TRBJ1-4	few	-	TGTGCCAGTAGCCCAGGGACGAGGGGTAATGAAAAACTGTTTTTT	CASSPGTRGNEKLFF
TRBV6-8	TRBJ1-3	-	TRBD1	TGTGCCAGCACCGCACGGACAGGCCACTCTGGAAACACCATATATTTT	CASTARTGHSGNTIYF
TRBV6-8	TRBJ2-7	few	TRBD2	TGTGCCATCAGGGGGACTAGCGGCTACGAGCAGTACTTC	CAIRGTSGYEQYF
TRBV28	TRBJ2-1	few	-	TGTGCCAGCAGTAGGATAAAGGGGGCCGGGGGTAATGAGCAGTTCTTC	CASSRIKGAGGNEQFF
TRBV29-1	TRBJ2-2	-	TRBD2	TGCAGCGTTATCGGGACTAGCGGGAGGACCGGGGAGCTGTTTTTT	CSVIGTSGRTGELFF
TRBV28	TRBJ2-7	medium-sized	TRBD2	TGTGCCAGCAGTCGGACTAGCGGGAGGGCCTACTTGCACTTC	CASSRTSGRAYLHF
TRBV6-8	TRBJ2-2	few	TRBD1	TGTGCCAGCAGTCGGGACAGTAACACCGGGGAGCTGTTTTTT	CASSRDSNTGELFF
TRBV5-1	TRBJ2-7	-	-	TGCGCCAGCAGCTTTTCCGGGGACCCTCGCTCCTACGAGCAGTACTTC	CASSFSGDPRSYEQYF
TRBV29-1	TRBJ2-7	-	TRBD1	TGCAGCGTTGCCCGGGACAGCCAGAACTACGAGCAGTACTTC	CSVARDSQNYEQYF
TRBV5-1	TRBJ1-4	-	-	TGCGCCAGCAGCCCATCCCCAGGGCAAAATGAAAAACTGTTTTTT	CASSPSPGQNEKLFF
TRBV14	TRBJ1-1	-	-	TGTGCCAGCAGCCAAGCCTCACTTCGGTCTGAAGCTTTCTTT	CASSQASLRSEAFF
TRBV6-8	TRBJ2-7	few	TRBD1	TGTGCCAGCAGCTGGGGACAGGGCTACGAGCAGTACTTC	CASSWGQGYEQYF
TRBV29-1	TRBJ2-7	-	-	TGCAGCGTTGAGGGGCCCGACCTCCACGAGCAGTACTTC	CSVEGPDLHEQYF
TRBV11-3	TRBJ2-7	medium-sized	TRBD2	TGTGCCAGCAGCTATGGACTAGCGGGAGGCGAGCAGTACTTC	CASSYGLAGGEQYF
TRBV10-3	TRBJ1-1	few	-	TGTGCCATCAGTGAGTCCTTGTTGGGACGCCTTGAAGCTTTCTTT	CAISESLLGRLEAFF